The clone carrying this T cell receptor beta chain occurred a few times. There were TCR beta CDR3 regions amplified from RNA transcripts. The HTBI set primed first-round TCR CDR3 RT-PCR. TCRdb reanalysed the multiplex PCR reads using MiXCR and keeps one entry per CDR3 protein. The repertoire consists of 300,000 or so distinct CDR3 sequences, with about 17% occurring once and the leading ten covering just over 55%. The sample comes from a study of T cells in Graves' hyperthyroidism and ophthalmopathy. CDR1 is LNHDA, CDR2 SQIVND, per germline (reference sequence). The CDR3 has 15 residues. V shed 5 bases and J shed 0 bases, with 13 bases lying between them.

Source material: blood. The TCR originated in a woman aged 55-75 years with Graves' ophthalmopathy. This rearrangement joins TRBV19 to TRBJ1-1; perhaps TRBD1 as D (6 bases). CDR3 sequence (DNA): TGTGCCAGTAGTGGGGATGGACAGCTGAACACTGAAGCTTTCTTT. This gives the protein CASSGDGQLNTEAFF.